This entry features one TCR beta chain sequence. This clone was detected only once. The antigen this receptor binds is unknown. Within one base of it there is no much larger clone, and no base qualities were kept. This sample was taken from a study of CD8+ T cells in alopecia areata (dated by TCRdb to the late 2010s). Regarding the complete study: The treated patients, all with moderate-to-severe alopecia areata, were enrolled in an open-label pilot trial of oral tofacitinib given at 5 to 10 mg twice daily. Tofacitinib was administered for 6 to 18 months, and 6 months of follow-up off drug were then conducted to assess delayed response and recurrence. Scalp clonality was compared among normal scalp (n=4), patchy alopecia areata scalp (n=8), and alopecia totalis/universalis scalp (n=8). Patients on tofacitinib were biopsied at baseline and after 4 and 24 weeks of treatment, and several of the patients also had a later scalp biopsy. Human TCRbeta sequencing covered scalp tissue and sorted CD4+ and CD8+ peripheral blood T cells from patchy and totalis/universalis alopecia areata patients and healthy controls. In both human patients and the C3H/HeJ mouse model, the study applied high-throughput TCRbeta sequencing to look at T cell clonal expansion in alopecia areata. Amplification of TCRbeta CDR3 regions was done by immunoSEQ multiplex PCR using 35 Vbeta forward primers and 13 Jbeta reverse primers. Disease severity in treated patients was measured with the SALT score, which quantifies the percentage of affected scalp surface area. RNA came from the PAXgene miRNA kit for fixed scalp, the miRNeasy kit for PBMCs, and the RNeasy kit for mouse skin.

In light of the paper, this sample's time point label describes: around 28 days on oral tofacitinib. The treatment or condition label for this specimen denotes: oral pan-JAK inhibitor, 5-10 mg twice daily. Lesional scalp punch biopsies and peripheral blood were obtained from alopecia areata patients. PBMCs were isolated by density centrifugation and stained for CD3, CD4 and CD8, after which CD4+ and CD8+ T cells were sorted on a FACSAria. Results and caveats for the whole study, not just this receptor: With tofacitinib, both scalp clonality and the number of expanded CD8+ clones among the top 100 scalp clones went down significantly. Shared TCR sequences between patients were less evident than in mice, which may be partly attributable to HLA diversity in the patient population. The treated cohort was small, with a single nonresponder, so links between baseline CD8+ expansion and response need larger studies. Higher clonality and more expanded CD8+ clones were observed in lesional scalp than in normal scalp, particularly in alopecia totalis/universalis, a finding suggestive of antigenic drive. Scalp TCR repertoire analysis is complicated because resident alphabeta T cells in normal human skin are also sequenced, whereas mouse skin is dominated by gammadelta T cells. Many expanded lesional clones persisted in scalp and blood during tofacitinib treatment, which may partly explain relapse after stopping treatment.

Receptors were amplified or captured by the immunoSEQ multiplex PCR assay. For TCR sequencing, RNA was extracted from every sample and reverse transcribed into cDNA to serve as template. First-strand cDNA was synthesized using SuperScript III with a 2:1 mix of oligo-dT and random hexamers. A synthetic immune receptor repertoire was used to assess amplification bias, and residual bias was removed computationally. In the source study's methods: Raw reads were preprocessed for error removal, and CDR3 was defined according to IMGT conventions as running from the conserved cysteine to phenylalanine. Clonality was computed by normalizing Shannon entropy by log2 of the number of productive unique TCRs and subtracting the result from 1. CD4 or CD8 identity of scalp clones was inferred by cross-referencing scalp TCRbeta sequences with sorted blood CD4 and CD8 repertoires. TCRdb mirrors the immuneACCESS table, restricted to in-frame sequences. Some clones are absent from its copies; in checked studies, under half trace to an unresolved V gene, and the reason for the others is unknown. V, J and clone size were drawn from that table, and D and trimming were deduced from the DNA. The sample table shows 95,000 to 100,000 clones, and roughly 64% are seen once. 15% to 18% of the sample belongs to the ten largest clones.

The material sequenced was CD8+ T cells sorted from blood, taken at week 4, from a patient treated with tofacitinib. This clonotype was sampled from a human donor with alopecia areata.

CDR3 region: CASGGLYEQYF. The sequence in DNA is TGTGCCAGCGGGGGGCTCTACGAGCAGTACTTC. Here the chain combines TRBV7-6 and TRBJ2-7; the D gene cannot be resolved beyond TRBD1 or TRBD2, each matching 6 bases. The germline V gene provides CDR1 SGHVS and CDR2 FNYEAQ. Measured from the cysteine to the phenylalanine, the CDR3 is 11 residues long. The kept DNA is CDR3 alone, 33 bases in frame from the first base. The germline ends are 8 bases apart after V is trimmed by 8 bases and J by 3 bases.